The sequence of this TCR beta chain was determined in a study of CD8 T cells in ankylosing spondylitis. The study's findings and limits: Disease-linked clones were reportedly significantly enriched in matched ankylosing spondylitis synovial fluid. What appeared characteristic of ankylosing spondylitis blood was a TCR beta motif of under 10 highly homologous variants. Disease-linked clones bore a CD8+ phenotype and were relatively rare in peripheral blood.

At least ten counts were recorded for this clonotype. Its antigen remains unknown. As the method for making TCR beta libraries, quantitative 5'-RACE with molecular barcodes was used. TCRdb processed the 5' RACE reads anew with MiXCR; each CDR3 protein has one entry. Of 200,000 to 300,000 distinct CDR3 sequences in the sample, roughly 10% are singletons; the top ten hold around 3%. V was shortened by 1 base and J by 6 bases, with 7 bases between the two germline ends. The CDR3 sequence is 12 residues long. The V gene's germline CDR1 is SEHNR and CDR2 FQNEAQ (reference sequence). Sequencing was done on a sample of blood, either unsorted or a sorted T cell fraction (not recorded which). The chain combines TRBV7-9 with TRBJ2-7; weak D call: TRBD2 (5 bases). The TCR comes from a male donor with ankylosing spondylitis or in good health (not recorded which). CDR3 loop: CASSLGGVEQYF. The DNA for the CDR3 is TGTGCCAGCAGCTTAGGGGGAGTCGAGCAGTACTTC.